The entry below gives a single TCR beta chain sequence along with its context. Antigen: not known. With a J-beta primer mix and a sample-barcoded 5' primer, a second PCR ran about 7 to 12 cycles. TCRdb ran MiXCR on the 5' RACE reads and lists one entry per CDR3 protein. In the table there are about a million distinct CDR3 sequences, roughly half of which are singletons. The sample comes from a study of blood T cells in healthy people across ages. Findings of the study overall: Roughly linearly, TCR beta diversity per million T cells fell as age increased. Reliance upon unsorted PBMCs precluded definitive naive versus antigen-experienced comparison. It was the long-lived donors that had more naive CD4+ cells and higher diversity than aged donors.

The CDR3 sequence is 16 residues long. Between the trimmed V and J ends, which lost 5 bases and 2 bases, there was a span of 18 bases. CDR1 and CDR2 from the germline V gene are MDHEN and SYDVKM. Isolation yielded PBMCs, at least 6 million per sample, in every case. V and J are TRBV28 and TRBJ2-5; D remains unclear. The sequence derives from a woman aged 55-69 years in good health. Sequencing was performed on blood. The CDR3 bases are TGTGCCAGCAGTCTCCCCATTGGGTCGAATCAAGAGACCCAGTACTTC. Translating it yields CASSLPIGSNQETQYF.